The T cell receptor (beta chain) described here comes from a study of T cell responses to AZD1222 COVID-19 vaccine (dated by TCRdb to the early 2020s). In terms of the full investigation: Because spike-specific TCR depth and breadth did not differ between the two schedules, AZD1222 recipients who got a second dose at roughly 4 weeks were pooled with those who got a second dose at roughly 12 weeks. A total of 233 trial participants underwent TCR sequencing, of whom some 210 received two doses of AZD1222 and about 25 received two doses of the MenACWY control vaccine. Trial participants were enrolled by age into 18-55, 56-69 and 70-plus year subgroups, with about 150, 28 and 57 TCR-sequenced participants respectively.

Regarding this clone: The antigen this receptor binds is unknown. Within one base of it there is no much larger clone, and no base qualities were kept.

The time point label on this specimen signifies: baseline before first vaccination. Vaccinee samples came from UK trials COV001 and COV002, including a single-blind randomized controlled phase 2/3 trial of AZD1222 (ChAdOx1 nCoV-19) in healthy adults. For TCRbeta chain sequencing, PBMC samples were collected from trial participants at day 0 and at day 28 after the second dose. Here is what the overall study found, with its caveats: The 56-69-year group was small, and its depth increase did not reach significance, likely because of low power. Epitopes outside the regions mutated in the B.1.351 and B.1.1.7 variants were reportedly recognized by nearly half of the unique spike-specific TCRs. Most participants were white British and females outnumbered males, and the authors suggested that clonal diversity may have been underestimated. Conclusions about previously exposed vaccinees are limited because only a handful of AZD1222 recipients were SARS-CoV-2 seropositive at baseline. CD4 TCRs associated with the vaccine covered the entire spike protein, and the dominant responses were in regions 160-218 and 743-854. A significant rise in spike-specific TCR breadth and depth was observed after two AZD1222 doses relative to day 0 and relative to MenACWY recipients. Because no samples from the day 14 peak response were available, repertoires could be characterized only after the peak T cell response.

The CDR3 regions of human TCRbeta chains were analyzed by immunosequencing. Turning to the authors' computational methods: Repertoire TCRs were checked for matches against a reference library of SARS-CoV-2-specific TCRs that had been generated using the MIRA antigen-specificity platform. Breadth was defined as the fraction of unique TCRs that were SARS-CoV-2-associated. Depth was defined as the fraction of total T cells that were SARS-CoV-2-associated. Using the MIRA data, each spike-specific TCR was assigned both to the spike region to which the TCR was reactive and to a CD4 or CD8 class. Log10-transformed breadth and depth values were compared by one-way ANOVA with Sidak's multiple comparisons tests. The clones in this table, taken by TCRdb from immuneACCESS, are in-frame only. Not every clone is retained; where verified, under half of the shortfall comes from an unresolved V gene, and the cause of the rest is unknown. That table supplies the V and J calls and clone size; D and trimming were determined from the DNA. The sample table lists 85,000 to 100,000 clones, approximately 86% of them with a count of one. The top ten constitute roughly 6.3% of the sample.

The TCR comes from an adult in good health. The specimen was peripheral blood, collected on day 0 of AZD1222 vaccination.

The nucleotide sequence is TGTGCCAGCAGCTTGACAGGGATTGACACTGAAGCTTTCTTT. The resulting protein is CASSLTGIDTEAFF. This chain is built from TRBV11-3 and TRBJ1-1; 7 middle bases align to TRBD1. The V end gives up 3 bases and the J end 3 bases, leaving 4 bases in the junction not matched to a gene. There are 14 amino acids in the CDR3, from cysteine to phenylalanine inclusive. Only the CDR3 portion is preserved as DNA: 42 bases, with reading frame beginning at the first base. CDR1 and CDR2 are drawn from the germline V gene: SGHNT, YENEEA.